These T cell receptor beta chains were read from a single sample in a study of cytomegalovirus exposure and HLA in healthy donors. Profiling relied on immunoSEQ multiplex PCR, and the TCRdb table lists in-frame clones only, not all of them. The data hold some 150,000 clones, with 82% observed a single time. Sequenced sample: PBMCs. Receptors originate from a woman aged 40 to 50 in good health and CMV-seronegative. CDR3s include the opening cysteine and the closing phenylalanine or tryptophan. D genes are given only for firm matches. Some rows mark clone size as missing; the rest say once, few, many or name a class of expanded clone.

J,size,V,D,CDR3,DNA
TRBJ2-7,once,TRBV7-9,TRBD1,CSSSPGTGTGDSYEQYF,TGTTCCAGCAGCCCAGGAACCGGGACAGGGGACTCCTACGAGCAGTACTTC
TRBJ1-1,.,TRBV10-1,.,CASAAEMNTEAFF,TGCGCCAGCGCGGCCGAAATGAACACTGAAGCTTTCTTT
TRBJ2-7,.,TRBV7-7,.,CASSLDPFYEQYF,TGTGCCAGCAGCTTAGATCCATTCTACGAGCAGTACTTC
TRBJ2-1,few,TRBV4-2,TRBD2,CASSQLAGRGYNEQFF,TGTGCCAGCAGCCAGCTAGCGGGTCGGGGCTACAATGAGCAGTTCTTC
TRBJ2-7,.,TRBV4-1,TRBD2,CASSPREGDYEQYF,TGCGCCAGCAGCCCGCGGGAGGGGGATTACGAGCAGTACTTC
TRBJ1-3,.,TRBV5-1,.,CASSLGGPISGNTIYF,TGCGCCAGCAGCTTGGGGGGGCCCATCTCTGGAAACACCATATATTTT
TRBJ1-1,.,TRBV5-5,.,CASSFVNTEAFF,TGTGCCAGCAGCTTCGTGAACACTGAAGCTTTCTTT
TRBJ1-5,once,TRBV13,TRBD1,CASSLSVSGGGLLRQPQHF,TGTGCCAGCAGCTTAAGTGTTAGTGGAGGGGGCCTATTGAGACAGCCCCAGCATTTT
TRBJ2-1,.,TRBV10-3,TRBD2,CAISDGTSFNEQFF,TGTGCCATCAGCGACGGGACTAGCTTCAATGAGCAGTTCTTC
TRBJ2-7,.,TRBV19,TRBD1,CASTGTGDGEQYF,TGTGCCAGTACCGGGACAGGGGACGGCGAGCAGTACTTC
TRBJ1-3,.,TRBV7-2,.,CASSITGGSGNTIYF,TGTGCCAGCAGCATCACAGGCGGCTCTGGAAACACCATATATTTT
TRBJ2-1,.,TRBV9,TRBD2,CASSAVLAGGPDEQFF,TGTGCCAGCAGCGCCGTATTAGCGGGAGGGCCTGATGAGCAGTTCTTC
TRBJ2-7,.,TRBV5-1,.,CASSPFDSTYEQYF,TGCGCCAGCAGCCCCTTCGACAGTACCTACGAGCAGTACTTC
TRBJ1-5,.,TRBV4-2,TRBD1,CASSQIGQGGQPQHF,TGTGCCAGCAGCCAAATTGGACAGGGTGGACAGCCCCAGCATTTT
TRBJ1-4,.,TRBV13,TRBD1,CASSLKGGEANEKLFF,TGTGCCAGCAGCTTAAAAGGGGGCGAGGCTAATGAAAAACTGTTTTTT
TRBJ1-2,.,TRBV29-1,.,CSVGDTYGYTF,TGCAGCGTTGGGGACACCTATGGCTACACCTTC
TRBJ2-7,.,TRBV5-4,TRBD1,CASSSGQGFYEQYF,TGTGCCAGCAGCTCCGGACAGGGATTCTACGAGCAGTACTTC
TRBJ2-3,.,TRBV25-1,TRBD2,CASSATSGVFTDTQYF,TGTGCCAGCAGTGCGACTAGCGGGGTCTTCACAGATACGCAGTATTTT
TRBJ2-7,.,TRBV4-1,.,CASSPRLYYEQYF,TGCGCCAGCAGCCCCCGACTGTACTACGAGCAGTACTTC
TRBJ2-7,.,TRBV18,TRBD2,CASSPTSVDYEQYF,TGTGCCAGCTCACCCACTAGCGTCGACTACGAGCAGTACTTC
TRBJ1-2,.,TRBV4-3,TRBD1,CASSQDPGQPNYGYTF,TGCGCCAGCAGCCAAGATCCGGGACAGCCTAACTATGGCTACACCTTC
TRBJ1-1,.,TRBV6-5,TRBD1,CASSWGQGNTEAFF,TGTGCCAGCAGTTGGGGACAGGGGAACACTGAAGCTTTCTTT
TRBJ1-5,.,TRBV18,TRBD1,CASSPGQGQVQPQHF,TGTGCCAGCTCGCCCGGACAGGGGCAGGTCCAGCCCCAGCATTTT
TRBJ2-7,once,TRBV2,TRBD2,CASSEGLAVASYEQYF,TGTGCCAGCAGTGAAGGCCTAGCGGTAGCCTCCTACGAGCAGTACTTC
TRBJ2-5,.,TRBV5-1,.,CASSAGPIQETQYF,TGCGCCAGCAGCGCGGGACCGATACAAGAGACCCAGTACTTC
TRBJ2-7,.,TRBV6-1,.,CASSEERSYEQYF,TGTGCCAGCAGTGAAGAGAGATCCTACGAGCAGTACTTC
TRBJ1-5,.,TRBV28,.,CASSSGGRGFSQHF,TGTGCCAGCAGCTCCGGTGGCAGGGGTTTTTCCCAGCATTTT
TRBJ1-1,few,TRBV7-8,.,CASSLGPGDNTEAFF,TGTGCCAGCAGCTTAGGTCCAGGGGATAACACTGAAGCTTTCTTT
TRBJ1-6,.,TRBV7-9,TRBD1,CASSSMTGGYSPLHF,TGTGCCAGCAGCTCTATGACAGGGGGATATTCACCCCTCCACTTT
TRBJ2-7,once,TRBV4-3,TRBD2,CASSPLAGAYEQYF,TGCGCCAGCAGCCCCTTAGCGGGGGCCTACGAGCAGTACTTC
TRBJ2-5,.,TRBV28,TRBD1,CASSSISPDRVSETQYF,TGTGCCAGCAGTTCCATCTCCCCCGACAGGGTGTCAGAGACCCAGTACTTC
TRBJ1-1,.,TRBV19,.,CASSMGQNTEAFF,TGTGCCAGTAGTATGGGACAGAACACTGAAGCTTTCTTT
TRBJ1-1,.,TRBV5-5,.,CASSLLVSEGTEAFF,TGTGCCAGCAGCCTACTCGTTTCCGAGGGAACTGAAGCTTTCTTT
TRBJ2-1,.,TRBV5-4,TRBD1,CASSLAQGAQNEQFF,TGTGCCAGCAGCTTGGCTCAGGGGGCGCAGAATGAGCAGTTCTTC
TRBJ2-7,.,TRBV9,TRBD1,CASSVRQGYEQYF,TGTGCCAGCAGCGTGAGACAGGGTTACGAGCAGTACTTC
TRBJ1-4,.,TRBV2,TRBD1,CASKGQGGSNEKLFF,TGTGCCAGCAAGGGACAGGGGGGTTCTAATGAAAAACTGTTTTTT
TRBJ2-7,.,TRBV7-3,TRBD2,CASSRGLAGVTEQYF,TGTGCCAGCAGTCGGGGACTAGCGGGAGTAACCGAGCAGTACTTC
TRBJ2-7,.,TRBV6-5,TRBD2,CASSVGTSGIYEQYF,TGTGCCAGCAGTGTCGGGACTAGCGGGATCTACGAGCAGTACTTC
TRBJ1-2,.,TRBV10-3,.,CATWTQSGLYGYTF,TGTGCCACGTGGACTCAATCCGGATTATATGGCTACACCTTC
TRBJ2-2,.,TRBV13,TRBD1,CASSLGTGVTGELFF,TGTGCCAGCAGCTTGGGGACAGGGGTCACCGGGGAGCTGTTTTTT
TRBJ2-7,.,TRBV28,.,CASSQTGSSYEQYF,TGTGCCAGCAGTCAAACAGGGAGTTCCTACGAGCAGTACTTC
TRBJ1-1,few,TRBV12-5,TRBD1,CASGHRQGSKAEAFF,TGTGCTAGTGGACACAGACAGGGAAGTAAGGCTGAAGCTTTCTTT
TRBJ2-7,.,TRBV14,TRBD1,CASSQGTGGVYEQYF,TGTGCCAGCAGCCAAGGGACAGGGGGTGTATACGAGCAGTACTTC
TRBJ2-1,.,TRBV14,.,CASSPLVLAYNEQFF,TGTGCCAGCAGCCCCCTTGTTTTAGCTTACAATGAGCAGTTCTTC
TRBJ1-2,.,TRBV5-4,TRBD1,CASSLLPGTGISGYTF,TGTGCCAGCAGCTTACTCCCCGGGACAGGGATATCTGGCTACACCTTC
TRBJ1-4,.,TRBV19,.,CASSIVLRRDEKLFF,TGTGCCAGTAGTATAGTTTTGCGCAGGGATGAAAAACTGTTTTTT
TRBJ2-5,.,TRBV5-4,TRBD2,CASSSAGGPAETQYF,TGTGCCAGCAGCTCGGCGGGAGGGCCCGCAGAGACCCAGTACTTC
TRBJ2-5,.,TRBV9,.,CASSVRGLGQETQYF,TGTGCCAGCAGCGTAAGGGGATTGGGTCAAGAGACCCAGTACTTC
TRBJ1-1,.,TRBV2,.,CASSEIRTENTEAFF,TGTGCCAGCAGTGAAATCCGGACAGAGAACACTGAAGCTTTCTTT
TRBJ2-3,once,TRBV5-1,.,CASSIRLELSDTQYF,TGCGCCAGCAGCATTAGACTAGAGTTGTCGGATACGCAGTATTTT
TRBJ2-7,.,TRBV6-4,.,CANQTYEQYF,TGTGCCAACCAAACCTACGAGCAGTACTTC
TRBJ1-1,once,TRBV6-4,.,CASTLNVYAEAFF,TGTGCCAGCACCCTAAATGTATATGCTGAAGCTTTCTTT
TRBJ2-1,.,TRBV6-6,.,CASSLGLRSSYNEQFF,TGTGCCAGCAGCTTGGGACTTCGCAGCTCCTACAATGAGCAGTTCTTC
TRBJ2-7,.,TRBV28,.,CASSFQTGWGYEQYF,TGTGCCAGCAGTTTTCAGACAGGCTGGGGCTACGAGCAGTACTTC
TRBJ2-7,.,TRBV18,.,CASSPSGYDEQYF,TGTGCCAGCTCACCATCGGGATATGACGAGCAGTACTTC
TRBJ1-5,.,TRBV15,TRBD1,CATSSPGGQISNQPQHF,TGTGCCACCAGCAGCCCAGGGGGACAGATTAGCAATCAGCCCCAGCATTTT
TRBJ2-3,.,TRBV2,.,CASSYESTDTQYF,TGTGCCAGCAGTTACGAGAGCACAGATACGCAGTATTTT